This T cell receptor (beta chain) was identified during a study of CD8 T cells in ankylosing spondylitis. V was shortened by 6 bases and J by 0 bases, with 11 bases between the two germline ends. The CDR3 is 14 residues long. Per germline, CDR1 DFQATT and CDR2 SNEGSKA (reference sequence). Quantitative molecular-barcoded 5'-RACE generated the TCR beta libraries. TCRdb re-analysed the 5' RACE reads in MiXCR, keeping a single row per CDR3 protein. The table shows hundreds of thousands of distinct CDR3 sequences, with 12% occurring only once. Study results and limitations: The study identified a TCR beta motif of several highly homologous variants that appeared characteristic of ankylosing spondylitis blood. In ankylosing spondylitis patients, matched synovial fluid reportedly showed significant enrichment of disease-linked clones. A CD8+ phenotype characterized the disease-linked clones, which were relatively rare in peripheral blood. Some of the motif variants had earlier been found in reactive arthritis patients' fluid and blood.

This clonotype was recorded a few times. What it binds is unknown. Sequencing was performed on blood, either unsorted or a sorted T cell fraction (not recorded which). This sequence joins TRBV20-1 and TRBJ2-2; D unresolved. The source of this sequence is a male donor with ankylosing spondylitis. The CDR3 DNA is TGCAGTGCCCCGTCGCCAGCGAACACCGGGGAGCTGTTTTTT. Amino acids: CSAPSPANTGELFF.